These T cell receptor beta chains were read from a single sample in a study of CD8 T cells in ankylosing spondylitis. TCRdb used MiXCR to reprocess the 5' RACE reads, holding one entry per CDR3 protein. This table holds 150,000 to 200,000 distinct CDR3 sequences, 15% to 20% found once. The sequencing input was blood, either unsorted or a sorted T cell fraction (not recorded which). Receptor source: a male donor with ankylosing spondylitis or in good health (not recorded which). The CDR3 runs from the conserved cysteine through the conserved F or W. The D gene is left open where the match is weak. Clone size is shown for a subset of rows, as once, few, many or a class of expanded clone.

size: few
D: TRBD2
length: 16
V: TRBV2
J: TRBJ2-2
DNA: TGTGCCAGCAGAGGACTAGCGGGAGTGAACACCGGGGAGCTGTTTTTT
CDR3: CASRGLAGVNTGELFF

size: few
D: TRBD1
length: 15
V: TRBV28
J: TRBJ1-2
DNA: TGTGCCAGCAGTCCAGGGGGGGAGGCAGTGAAAGGCTACACCTTC
CDR3: CASSPGGEAVKGYTF

size: few
D: TRBD2
length: 16
V: TRBV12-3/TRBV12-4
J: TRBJ2-4
DNA: TGTGCCAGCAGTTTCATCTTCAGCGGGAGACAGGACATTCAGTACTTC
CDR3: CASSFIFSGRQDIQYF

size: few
D: .
length: 13
V: TRBV7-3
J: TRBJ1-1
DNA: TGTGCCAGCAGCGCCTACAGTAACACTGAAGCTTTCTTT
CDR3: CASSAYSNTEAFF

size: many
D: .
length: 15
V: TRBV4-1
J: TRBJ1-2
DNA: TGCGCCAGCAGCCAAGCGGCCGGTAGAGGCTATGGCTACACCTTC
CDR3: CASSQAAGRGYGYTF

size: many
D: .
length: 14
V: TRBV5-6
J: TRBJ2-3
DNA: TGTGCCAGCAGCTTTTCAGGGATTGCAGATACGCAGTATTTT
CDR3: CASSFSGIADTQYF

size: many
D: TRBD1
length: 14
V: TRBV12-3/TRBV12-4
J: TRBJ1-5
DNA: TGTGCCAGCAGTTCTGGACAGGGGCTCCAGCCCCAGCATTTT
CDR3: CASSSGQGLQPQHF

size: .
D: .
length: 13
V: TRBV20-1
J: TRBJ1-4
DNA: TGCAGTGTCCAGCGGCAGGGTGGGGAAAAACTGTTTTTT
CDR3: CSVQRQGGEKLFF

size: many
D: .
length: 13
V: TRBV5-1
J: TRBJ1-2
DNA: TGCGCCAGCACTGCGGGGTATCTCTATGGCTACACCTTC
CDR3: CASTAGYLYGYTF

size: .
D: .
length: 11
V: TRBV29-1
J: TRBJ2-3
DNA: TGCAGCGTTGAAACGGGGACTTTCCAGTATTTT
CDR3: CSVETGTFQYF

size: .
D: .
length: 16
V: TRBV5-1
J: TRBJ2-2
DNA: TGCGCCAGCAGCTTTCGAGGGGGGGATATCACCGGGGAGCTGTTTTTT
CDR3: CASSFRGGDITGELFF

size: few
D: TRBD2
length: 14
V: TRBV28
J: TRBJ2-1
DNA: TGTGCCAGCACCGGGACTACCTTACGGTATGAGCAGTTCTTC
CDR3: CASTGTTLRYEQFF

size: many
D: TRBD2
length: 14
V: TRBV12-3/TRBV12-4
J: TRBJ2-5
DNA: TGTGCCAGCAGTTTGGGGGGGATGCAAGAGACCCAGTACTTC
CDR3: CASSLGGMQETQYF

size: few
D: TRBD2
length: 16
V: TRBV7-1
J: TRBJ2-1
DNA: TGTGCCAGCAGTTCTAGCGGGAGGGCCTACTACAATGAGCAGTTCTTC
CDR3: CASSSSGRAYYNEQFF

size: .
D: .
length: 16
V: TRBV6-5
J: TRBJ1-2
DNA: TGTGCCAGCAGTACCCGGCGGGTGATCATGGGCTATGGCTACACCTTC
CDR3: CASSTRRVIMGYGYTF

size: many
D: TRBD2
length: 15
V: TRBV27
J: TRBJ2-7
DNA: TGTGCCAGCAGCCCCGCCGGGACTAGCGGTGCGGAGCAGTACTTC
CDR3: CASSPAGTSGAEQYF

size: many
D: .
length: 13
V: TRBV25-1
J: TRBJ1-2
DNA: TGTGCCAGCAGTCCTGAGGGGCGGAATGGCTACACCTTC
CDR3: CASSPEGRNGYTF

size: .
D: .
length: 14
V: TRBV9
J: TRBJ2-6
DNA: TGTGCCAGCAGCGTAGACTCTGGGGCCAACGTCCTGACTTTC
CDR3: CASSVDSGANVLTF

size: many
D: .
length: 13
V: TRBV6-4
J: TRBJ2-2
DNA: TGTGCCAGCAGTGACGGGTTCGCGGGGAAGCTGTTTTTT
CDR3: CASSDGFAGKLFF

size: many
D: .
length: 17
V: TRBV4-1
J: TRBJ1-4
DNA: TGCGCCAGCAGCCAAGACCCCGAGACAGGCTTGGATGAAAAACTGTTTTTT
CDR3: CASSQDPETGLDEKLFF

size: .
D: .
length: 12
V: TRBV29-1
J: TRBJ2-1
DNA: TGCAGCGTTGCCGTGACAGGCTTTAAGCAGTTCTTC
CDR3: CSVAVTGFKQFF